Given below is one T cell receptor (beta chain) in context. How the authors handled the data: By means of reference gene primer amplification, nucleated cell counts were estimated. Profiled with immunoSEQ multiplex PCR; TCRdb holds only in-frame clones, not every one. The V and J calls and clone size are taken from that table; D and trimming were inferred from the DNA. This table has roughly 58,000 clones, about 81% appearing once. Germline-derived CDR1 and CDR2 are KGHSH and LQKENI. This CDR3 has 14 residues. Trimming took off 4 bases at V and 3 bases at J, with 10 bases between the two ends. These data originate in a study of blood T cell repertoires in COVID-19.

V is TRBV18 and J is TRBJ1-3, with D maybe TRBD1 (6 bases). Sequencing used peripheral blood. This receptor was taken from a man aged 55 to 70 with COVID-19, enrolled during active disease. CDR3 amino acids: CASSQQGRGNTIYF. The DNA of the CDR3 is TGTGCCAGCTCACAACAGGGTCGTGGAAACACCATATATTTT.